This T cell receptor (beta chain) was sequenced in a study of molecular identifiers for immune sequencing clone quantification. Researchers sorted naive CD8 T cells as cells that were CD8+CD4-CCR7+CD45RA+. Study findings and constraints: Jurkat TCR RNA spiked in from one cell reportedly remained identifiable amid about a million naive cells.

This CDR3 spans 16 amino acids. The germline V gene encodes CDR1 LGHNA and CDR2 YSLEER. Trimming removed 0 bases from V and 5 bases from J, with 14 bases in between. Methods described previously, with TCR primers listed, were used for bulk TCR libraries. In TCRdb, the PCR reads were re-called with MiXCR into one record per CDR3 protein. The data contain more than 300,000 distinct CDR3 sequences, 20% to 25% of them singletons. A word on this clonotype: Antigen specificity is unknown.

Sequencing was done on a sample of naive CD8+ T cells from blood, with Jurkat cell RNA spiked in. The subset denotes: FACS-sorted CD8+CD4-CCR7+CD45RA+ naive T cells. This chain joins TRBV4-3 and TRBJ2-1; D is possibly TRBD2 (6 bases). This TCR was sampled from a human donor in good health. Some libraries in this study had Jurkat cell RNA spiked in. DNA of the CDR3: TGCGCCAGCAGCCAAGATCTAGCGTATACGGACAATGAGCAGTTCTTC. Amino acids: CASSQDLAYTDNEQFF.